What follows is one T cell receptor (beta chain) and its context. No antigen is known for it. Repertoires were generated with immunoSEQ multiplex PCR, while TCRdb's copy carries only in-frame clones and drops some. The table includes 35,000 to 40,000 clones, around 79% detected once. The entry originates in a study of vaccination effects on CD4 cells after COVID-19. Study information: The ViraFEST assay expanded antigen-specific CD4+ T cells with viral peptide pools before sequencing. Participants were given two doses of BNT162b2 or mRNA-1273 vaccine. Points from the study as a whole: Just 1 of 255 vaccine-induced clones in healthy recipients was cross-reactive.

The authors isolated CD4+ T cells after 10 days of culture. Testing of the vaccine recipients showed negative nucleocapsid antibodies and no prior SARS-CoV-2 infection. CDR3 length equals 16 residues. Deletions cut 1 base from V and 1 base from J, with 11 bases between. The germline gives CDR1 SGHTA, CDR2 FQGNSA. The chain is built from TRBV7-2 and TRBJ2-1; D might be TRBD2 (6 bases). The material was CD4+ T cells from PBMCs cultured without peptide, obtained before COVID-19 vaccination. The receptor was isolated from a human donor who received a COVID-19 vaccine. The chain's CDR3 is CASSLGAGSSYNEQFF. CDR3 in DNA: TGTGCCAGCAGCTTAGGGGCGGGGAGTTCCTACAATGAGCAGTTCTTC.